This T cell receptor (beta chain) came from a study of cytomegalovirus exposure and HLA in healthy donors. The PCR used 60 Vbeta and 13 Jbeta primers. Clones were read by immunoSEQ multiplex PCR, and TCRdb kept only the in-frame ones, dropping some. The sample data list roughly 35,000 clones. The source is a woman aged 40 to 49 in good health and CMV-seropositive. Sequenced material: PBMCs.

CDR3 in DNA: TGTGCCAGCAGTAAACAGGGGTCTAACTATGGCTACACCTTC. It specifies CASSKQGSNYGYTF. The rearrangement uses TRBV2 and TRBJ1-2, with TRBD1 matching over 7 bases. The CDR3 is 14 amino acids. Germline V gene sequence: CDR1 SNHLY, CDR2 FYNNEI. The junction had 3 bases not matched to a gene; V was cut back by 5 bases and J by 0 bases.